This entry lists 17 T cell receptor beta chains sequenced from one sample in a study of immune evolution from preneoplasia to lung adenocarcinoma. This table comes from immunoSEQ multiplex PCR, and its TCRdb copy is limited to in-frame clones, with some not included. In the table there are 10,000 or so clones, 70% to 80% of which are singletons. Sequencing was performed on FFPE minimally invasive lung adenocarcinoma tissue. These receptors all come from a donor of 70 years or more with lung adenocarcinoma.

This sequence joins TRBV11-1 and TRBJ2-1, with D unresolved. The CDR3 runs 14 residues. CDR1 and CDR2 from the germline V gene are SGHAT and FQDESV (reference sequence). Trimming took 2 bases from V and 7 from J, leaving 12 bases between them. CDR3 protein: CASSLLTSQNEQFF. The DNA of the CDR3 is TGTGCCAGCAGCTTATTGACTTCTCAGAATGAGCAGTTCTTC.

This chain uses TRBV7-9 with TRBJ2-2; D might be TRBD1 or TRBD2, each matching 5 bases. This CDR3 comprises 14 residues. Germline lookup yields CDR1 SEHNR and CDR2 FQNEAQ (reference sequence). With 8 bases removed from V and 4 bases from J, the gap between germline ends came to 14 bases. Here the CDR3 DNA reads TGTGCCAGCCCCGGGACCGAGGGCACCGGGGAGCTGTTTTTT. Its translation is CASPGTEGTGELFF.

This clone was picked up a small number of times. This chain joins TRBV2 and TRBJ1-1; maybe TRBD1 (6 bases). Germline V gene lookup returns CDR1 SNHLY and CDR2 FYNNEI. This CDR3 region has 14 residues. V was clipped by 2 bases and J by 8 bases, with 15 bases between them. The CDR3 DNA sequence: TGTGCCAGCAGTGAACAGGGGAGGAAAACCGAAGCTTTCTTT. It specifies CASSEQGRKTEAFF.

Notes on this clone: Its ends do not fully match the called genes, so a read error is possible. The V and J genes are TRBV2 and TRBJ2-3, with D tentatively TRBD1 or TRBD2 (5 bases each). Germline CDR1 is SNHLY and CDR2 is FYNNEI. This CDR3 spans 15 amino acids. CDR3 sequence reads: CASREDRAVVDTQYF. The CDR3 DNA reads TGTGCCAGCAGGGAAGACAGAGCGGTAGTGGATACGCAGTATTTT. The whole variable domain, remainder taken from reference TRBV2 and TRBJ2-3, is EPEVTQTPSHQVTQMGQEVILRCVPISNHLYFYWYRQILGQKVEFLVSFYNNEISEKSEIFDDQFSVERPDGSNFTLKIRSTKLEDSAMYFCASREDRAVVDTQYFGPGTRLTVL.

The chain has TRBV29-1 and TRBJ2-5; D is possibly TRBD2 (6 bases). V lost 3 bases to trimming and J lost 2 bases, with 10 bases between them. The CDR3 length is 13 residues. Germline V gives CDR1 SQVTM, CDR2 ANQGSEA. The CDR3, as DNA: TGCAGCGTTGATCGGGGGAGACAAGAGACCCAGTACTTC. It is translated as CSVDRGRQETQYF.

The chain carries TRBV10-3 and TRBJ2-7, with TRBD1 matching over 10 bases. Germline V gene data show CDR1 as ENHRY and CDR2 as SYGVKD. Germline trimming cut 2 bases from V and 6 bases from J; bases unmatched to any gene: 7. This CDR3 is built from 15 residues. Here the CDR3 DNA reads TGTGCCATCAGTGAGCCGGGACAGGGGATAGGCGAGCAGTACTTC. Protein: CAISEPGQGIGEQYF.

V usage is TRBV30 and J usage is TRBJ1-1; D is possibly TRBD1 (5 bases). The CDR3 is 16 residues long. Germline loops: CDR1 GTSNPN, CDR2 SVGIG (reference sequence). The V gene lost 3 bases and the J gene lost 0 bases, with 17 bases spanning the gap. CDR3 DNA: TGTGCCTGGAGCGCAAGCTCAGGGTGGATGAACACTGAAGCTTTCTTT. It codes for CAWSASSGWMNTEAFF.

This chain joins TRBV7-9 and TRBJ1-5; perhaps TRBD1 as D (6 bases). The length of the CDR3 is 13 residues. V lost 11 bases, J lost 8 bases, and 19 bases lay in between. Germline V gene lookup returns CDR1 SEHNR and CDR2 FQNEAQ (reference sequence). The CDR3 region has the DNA TGTGCCTCGGCGAGGGGGTCCTCGGAGCCCCAGCATTTT. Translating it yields CASARGSSEPQHF.

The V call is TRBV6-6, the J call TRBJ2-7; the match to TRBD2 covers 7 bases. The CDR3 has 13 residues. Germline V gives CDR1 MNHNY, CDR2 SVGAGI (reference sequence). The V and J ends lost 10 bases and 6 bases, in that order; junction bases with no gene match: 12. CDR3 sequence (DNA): TGTGCCACCAACGCCCGACGGGGGGTCGAGCAGTACTTC. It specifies CATNARRGVEQYF.

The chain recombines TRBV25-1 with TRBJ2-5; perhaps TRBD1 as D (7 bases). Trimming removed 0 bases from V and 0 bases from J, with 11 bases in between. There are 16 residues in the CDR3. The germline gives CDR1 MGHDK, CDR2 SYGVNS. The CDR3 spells CASSEYGGTDQETQYF. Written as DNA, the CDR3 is TGTGCCAGCAGTGAATATGGGGGGACAGACCAAGAGACCCAGTACTTC.

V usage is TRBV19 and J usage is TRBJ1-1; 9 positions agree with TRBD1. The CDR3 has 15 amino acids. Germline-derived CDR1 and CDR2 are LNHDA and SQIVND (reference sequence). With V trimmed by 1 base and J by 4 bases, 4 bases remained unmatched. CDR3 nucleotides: TGTGCCAGTAGTATAGGAGACAGGGGGATCACTGAAGCTTTCTTT. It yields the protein CASSIGDRGITEAFF.

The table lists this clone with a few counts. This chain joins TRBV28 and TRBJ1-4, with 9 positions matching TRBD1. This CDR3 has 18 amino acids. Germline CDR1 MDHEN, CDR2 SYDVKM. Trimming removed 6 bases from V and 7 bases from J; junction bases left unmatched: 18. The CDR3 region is CASSYPITGGQGGEKLFF. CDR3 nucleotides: TGTGCCAGCAGCTATCCGATAACAGGGGGCCAGGGAGGTGAAAAACTGTTTTTT. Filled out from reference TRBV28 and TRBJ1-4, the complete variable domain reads DVKVTQSSRYLVKRTGEKVFLECVQDMDHENMFWYRQDPGLGLRLIYFSYDVKMKEKGDIPEGYSVSREKKERFSLILESASTNQTSMYLCASSYPITGGQGGEKLFFGSGTQLSVL.

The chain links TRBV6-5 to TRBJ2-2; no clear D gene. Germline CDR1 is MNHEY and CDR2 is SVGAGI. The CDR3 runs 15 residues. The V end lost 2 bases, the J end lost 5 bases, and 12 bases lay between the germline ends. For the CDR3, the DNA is TGTGCCAGCAGTTACGCCTTCCAAGGAACCGGGGAGCTGTTTTTT. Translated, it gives CASSYAFQGTGELFF.

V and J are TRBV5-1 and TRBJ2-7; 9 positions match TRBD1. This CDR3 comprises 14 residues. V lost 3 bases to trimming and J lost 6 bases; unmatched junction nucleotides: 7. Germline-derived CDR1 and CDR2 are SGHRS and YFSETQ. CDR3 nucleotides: TGCGCCAGCAGCTCCGGGACAGGGATTAGCGAGCAGTACTTC. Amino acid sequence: CASSSGTGISEQYF.

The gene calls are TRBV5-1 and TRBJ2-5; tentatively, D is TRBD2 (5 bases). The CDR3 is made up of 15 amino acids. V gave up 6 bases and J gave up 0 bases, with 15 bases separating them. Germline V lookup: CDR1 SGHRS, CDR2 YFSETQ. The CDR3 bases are TGCGCCAGCAAAATATCCTCGCGGGACCAAGAGACCCAGTACTTC. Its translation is CASKISSRDQETQYF.

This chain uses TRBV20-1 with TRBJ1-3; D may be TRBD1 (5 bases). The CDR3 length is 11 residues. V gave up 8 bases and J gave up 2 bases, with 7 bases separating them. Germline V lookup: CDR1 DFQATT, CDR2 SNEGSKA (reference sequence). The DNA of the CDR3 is TGCAGTCTACAGGCTGGAAACACCATATATTTT. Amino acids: CSLQAGNTIYF.

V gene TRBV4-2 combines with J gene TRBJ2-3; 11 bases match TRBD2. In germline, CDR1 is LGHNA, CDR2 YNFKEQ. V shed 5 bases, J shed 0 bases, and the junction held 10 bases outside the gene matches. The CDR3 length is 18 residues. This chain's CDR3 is CASSLGGLAGGSTDTQYF. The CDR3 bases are TGTGCCAGCAGCTTGGGCGGTCTAGCGGGGGGAAGCACAGATACGCAGTATTTT.